This T cell receptor (beta chain) was sequenced for a study of PD-1 blockade in classical Hodgkin lymphoma. Every one of the patients relapsed after autologous stem cell transplantation (brentuximab vedotin exposure was variable). Of note for this clone: Its antigen is undetermined.

Whole-study findings and limits: While CD8+ TCR diversity did not rise significantly by C4D1, CD4+ TCR diversity did.

Only in-frame clones appear in the TCRdb table, and some are missing; sequencing was by immunoSEQ multiplex PCR. This sample yields about 58,000 clones, of which approximately 89% are seen a single time; roughly a tenth belongs to the top ten. Germline values: CDR1 SGHTA, CDR2 FQGTGA. Losses at the gene ends were 8 bases for V and 7 bases for J; bases not matched to a gene: 16. The CDR3 is 16 amino acids. The chain recombines TRBV7-3 with TRBJ2-2, with 7 bases identical to TRBD2. This receptor was identified in a human donor with classical Hodgkin lymphoma. Here the sequenced sample was peripheral blood mononuclear cells (PBMCs), taken before the second cycle of nivolumab. The CDR3 DNA follows: TGTGCCAGCGAGGCGTCGGTGGCGGGAGTGGGCGGGGAGCTGTTTTTT. Encoded protein: CASEASVAGVGGELFF.